This paragraph covers one TCR beta chain sequence. The data belong to a study of T-cell reconstitution after alpha-beta-depleted transplantation in children. Germline CDR1 and CDR2: SGHTA and FQGNSA. V lost 6 bases to trimming and J lost 7 bases, with 23 bases between them. There are 16 residues in the CDR3. During its preparation, the TCRbeta library received unique molecular identifiers. MiXCR was run by TCRdb on the PCR reads, yielding one entry per CDR3 protein. The sample shows fewer than 550,000 distinct CDR3 sequences, 9.5% to 13% of them seen only once. The chain combines TRBV7-2 with TRBJ2-3; D is tentatively TRBD1 or TRBD2 (5 bases each). This receptor was identified in a human donor who donated a stem cell graft to a child with acute myeloid leukemia. The sample in question was PBMCs from the stem cell graft donor, obtained from the stem cell graft. This CDR3 reads CASSLIEGTTPYTQYF. CDR3 coding DNA: TGTGCCAGCAGTCTAATAGAGGGGACGACACCGTATACGCAGTATTTT.